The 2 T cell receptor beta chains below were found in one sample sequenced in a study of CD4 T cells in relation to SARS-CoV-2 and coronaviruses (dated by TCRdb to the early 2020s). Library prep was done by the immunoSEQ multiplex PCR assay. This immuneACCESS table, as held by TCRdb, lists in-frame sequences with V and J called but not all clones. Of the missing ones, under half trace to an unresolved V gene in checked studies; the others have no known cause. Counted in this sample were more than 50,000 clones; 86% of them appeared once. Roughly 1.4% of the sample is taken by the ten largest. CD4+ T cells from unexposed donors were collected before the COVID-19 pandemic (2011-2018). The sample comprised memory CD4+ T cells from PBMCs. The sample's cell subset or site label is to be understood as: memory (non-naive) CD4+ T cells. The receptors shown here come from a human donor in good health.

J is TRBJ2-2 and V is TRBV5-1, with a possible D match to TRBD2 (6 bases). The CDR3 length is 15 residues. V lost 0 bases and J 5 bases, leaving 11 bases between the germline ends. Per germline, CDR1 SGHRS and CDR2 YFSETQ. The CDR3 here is CASSLAISGTGELFF. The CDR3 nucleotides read TGCGCCAGCAGCTTGGCCATTAGCGGTACCGGGGAGCTGTTTTTT.

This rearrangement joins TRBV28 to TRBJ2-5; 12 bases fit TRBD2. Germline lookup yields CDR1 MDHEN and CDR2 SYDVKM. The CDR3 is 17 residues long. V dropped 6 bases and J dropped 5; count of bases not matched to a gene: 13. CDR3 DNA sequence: TGTGCCAGCAGAAGCTCCCGCCTAGCGGGAGGGCAGGAGACCCAGTACTTC. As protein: CASRSSRLAGGQETQYF.